This passage covers 20 T cell receptor beta chains from one sample sequenced in a study of beta chain features in type 1 diabetes (dated by TCRdb to about 2018). No antigens are known for them. The receptor library was made with the immunoSEQ multiplex PCR assay. The High Capacity cDNA Reverse Transcription Kit was used to reverse transcribe all of the isolated RNA, meaning that expressed TCRB transcripts were what got sequenced. TCRdb took this table from immuneACCESS and kept in-frame rearrangements with V and J called. Such tables lack part of the clones; where checked against another copy, unresolved V genes explain under half of the gap, and the rest is unexplained. This sample has some 660,000 clones in its table, and about 14% of those were observed once. The ten largest clones capture 0.035% to 0.045% of the sample. Points the paper makes about the study in general: A moderate but significant shortening of TCRB CDR3 length was observed in type 1 diabetes patients in all four CD4+ subsets.

Sequencing input: naive CD4+ T cells from blood. Sample cell subset or site, as interpreted from the label and publication: true naive CD4+ T cells. The receptors here all came from a man younger than 35 with type 1 diabetes.

Details on this clone: This sample also contains other DNA sequences that code for the same CDR3. CDR3 DNA: TGTGCCAGCTCACCGAACCAAGAGACCCAGTACTTC. It is translated as CASSPNQETQYF. V is TRBV18 and J is TRBJ2-5; no clear D gene. CDR3 length: 12 residues. The ends were cut back, 3 bases at V and 0 bases at J, with 2 bases in the middle. Looked up from germline, CDR1 is KGHSH and CDR2 is LQKENI.

The V and J genes are TRBV30 and TRBJ1-4; D is unresolved. Germline-derived CDR1 and CDR2 are GTSNPN and SVGIG (reference sequence). The CDR3 sequence is 14 residues long. Trimming stripped 0 bases from V and 8 bases from J, with 13 bases between. CDR3 nucleotides: TGTGCCTGGAGTGTACCCGGCTCCGGGGAAAAACTGTTTTTT. This translates into CAWSVPGSGEKLFF.

This chain connects TRBV30 to TRBJ2-7, with TRBD2 matching 7 bases. The CDR3 has 11 residues. J was trimmed by 6 bases and V by 5 bases; bases with no gene match: 4. CDR1 is GTSNPN and CDR2 is SVGIG in the germline V gene (reference sequence). The CDR3 sequence is CAWDIAGEQYF. The CDR3 DNA reads as TGTGCCTGGGATATAGCGGGCGAGCAGTACTTC.

The chain links TRBV9 to TRBJ2-3; tentative D call: TRBD2 (6 bases). The germline gives CDR1 SGDLS, CDR2 YYNGEE. The CDR3 totals 12 residues. Trimming cost V 3 bases and J 12 bases, with 14 bases left between them. CDR3 residues: CASSASPGTQYF. The CDR3, as DNA: TGTGCCAGCAGCGCGAGTCCCGGGACTCAGTATTTT.

The V gene is TRBV6-5, the J gene TRBJ2-3; TRBD2 might be the D (5 bases). Trimming pared 5 bases from V and 5 bases from J, leaving 8 bases between. The CDR3 covers 12 residues. Germline CDR1 reads MNHEY; CDR2 reads SVGAGI. DNA of the CDR3: TGTGCCAGCAGTGCCGAGGGAGATACGCAGTATTTT. It yields the protein CASSAEGDTQYF.

This clone turned up a few times. The rearrangement uses TRBV19 and TRBJ2-5, with D perhaps TRBD2 (5 bases). Germline lookup yields CDR1 LNHDA and CDR2 SQIVND (reference sequence). Trimming removed 4 bases at V and 5 bases at J, with 14 bases between. The length of the CDR3 is 14 residues. This CDR3 reads CASSTLGIWETQYF. The DNA of the CDR3 is TGTGCCAGTAGTACCCTCGGGATCTGGGAGACCCAGTACTTC.

The rearrangement joins TRBV2 to TRBJ1-2, with D perhaps matching TRBD1 (6 bases). The V gene lost 0 bases and the J gene lost 7 bases, with 12 bases spanning the gap. The CDR3 covers 14 residues. CDR1 is SNHLY, CDR2 FYNNEI, per germline. Written as DNA, the CDR3 is TGTGCCAGCAGTGAAGCCTTCAGGGGCGGTGGCTACACCTTC. It encodes CASSEAFRGGGYTF.

This clone has just a few counts. The chain carries TRBV6-4 and TRBJ2-5; 7 bases fit TRBD2. This CDR3 has 15 residues. Germline V gene lookup returns CDR1 MRHNA and CDR2 SNTAGT. The V and J ends lost 3 bases and 4 bases, in that order; junction bases with no gene match: 8. The CDR3 DNA is TGTGCCAGCAGTGAAGGCGGGAGCAGTGGAGAGACCCAGTACTTC. Protein product: CASSEGGSSGETQYF.

The chain links TRBV6-1 to TRBJ2-1; TRBD2 might be the D (5 bases). CDR1 and CDR2 from the germline V gene are MNHNS and SASEGT. Trimming shortened V by 6 bases and J by 13 bases, and 16 bases separated the two germline ends. This CDR3 comprises 12 residues. The CDR3 spells CASRSPGTAQFF. In DNA, the CDR3 is TGTGCCAGCAGGAGTCCGGGAACAGCCCAGTTCTTC.

The chain recombines TRBV28 with TRBJ2-3; 8 bases agree with TRBD1. This CDR3 spans 15 amino acids. Germline assignment: CDR1 MDHEN and CDR2 SYDVKM. V was clipped by 6 bases and J by 6 bases; unmatched bases: 11. Written as DNA, the CDR3 is TGTGCCAGCAGCTACCCGGGACAGGCAGTCGATACGCAGTATTTT. This codes for CASSYPGQAVDTQYF.

This clone was seen a handful of times. J is TRBJ1-4 and V is TRBV2, with 7 bases identical to TRBD1. Per germline, CDR1 SNHLY and CDR2 FYNNEI. The CDR3 extends over 14 amino acids. The J segment lost 5 bases and the V segment lost 4 bases, leaving 4 bases of the junction unmatched. For the CDR3, the DNA is TGTGCCAGCAGTGCGGCAGGGGGAAATGAAAAACTGTTTTTT. Its protein is CASSAAGGNEKLFF.

This chain joins TRBV19 and TRBJ2-3; D assignment may be TRBD1 or TRBD2 (5 bases each). This CDR3 contains 14 residues. CDR1 and CDR2 (germline): LNHDA, SQIVND (reference sequence). V was cut by 7 bases and J by 1 base, with 12 bases left in between. The CDR3 DNA reads TGTGCCAGTAAAGAGGGGTATCGCACAGATACGCAGTATTTT. This gives the protein CASKEGYRTDTQYF. Based on the CDR3 plus reference TRBV19 and TRBJ2-3, the full variable domain is DGGITQSPKYLFRKEGQNVTLSCEQNLNHDAMYWYRQDPGQGLRLIYYSQIVNDFQKGDIAEGYSVSREKKESFPLTVTSAQKNPTAFYLCASKEGYRTDTQYFGPGTRLTVL.

This clone has more than one count but fewer than ten. The chain employs TRBV6-1 and TRBJ2-3; D perhaps matches TRBD1 (6 bases). There are 15 residues in the CDR3. V was shortened by 2 bases and J by 5 bases, with 14 bases between the two germline ends. Germline values: CDR1 MNHNS, CDR2 SASEGT. CDR3 sequence: CASSEWQGFGDTQYF. The CDR3 DNA sequence: TGTGCCAGCAGTGAATGGCAGGGGTTCGGAGATACGCAGTATTTT.

This clone was counted between two and nine times. The chain couples TRBV6-5 to TRBJ1-2; D gene ambiguous. The CDR3 loop spans 15 amino acids. The V gene's germline CDR1 is MNHEY and CDR2 SVGAGI. V was pared by 0 bases and J by 4 bases, with 12 bases between. CDR3 sequence: CASSYSQAGSYGYTF. CDR3 DNA: TGTGCCAGCAGTTACTCCCAAGCAGGAAGCTATGGCTACACCTTC.

In this sample, this clone turned up a few times. The chain carries TRBV2 and TRBJ1-2; D not resolved. Trimming shortened V by 5 bases and J by 1 base, and 8 bases separated the two germline ends. The V gene's germline CDR1 is SNHLY and CDR2 FYNNEI. The CDR3 runs 13 residues. This CDR3 reads CASSSPRNYGYTF. The CDR3, as DNA: TGTGCCAGCAGTTCTCCCCGTAACTATGGCTACACCTTC.

This clone came up a few times. The V gene is TRBV6-6, the J gene TRBJ2-7; unclear D gene. The CDR3 covers 10 residues. Germline loops: CDR1 MNHNY, CDR2 SVGAGI (reference sequence). V lost 5 bases and J lost 3, with 2 bases in between. This CDR3 is CASSNYEQYF. The DNA for the CDR3 is TGTGCCAGCAGTAACTACGAGCAGTACTTC.

The V gene is TRBV7-3, the J gene TRBJ1-6, with a weak D call TRBD1 (5 bases). The CDR3 spans 14 residues. The germline V gene has CDR1 SGHTA and CDR2 FQGTGA. V gave up 4 bases and J gave up 6 bases, with 10 bases separating them. The CDR3: CASSSGLFNSPLHF. CDR3 DNA sequence: TGTGCCAGCAGCTCGGGACTGTTTAATTCACCCCTCCACTTT.

The J gene is TRBJ1-3, the V gene TRBV27; D is undetermined. The CDR3 is made up of 13 amino acids. CDR1 and CDR2 (germline): MNHEY, SMNVEV (reference sequence). Trimming took 6 bases from V and 2 from J, leaving 8 bases between them. The CDR3, as DNA: TGTGCCAGCAGCCAACCCCCTGGAAACACCATATATTTT. Translation: CASSQPPGNTIYF.

The chain uses TRBV7-2 and TRBJ2-2; D not resolved. In germline, CDR1 is SGHTA, CDR2 FQGNSA. Trimming pared 3 bases from V and 4 bases from J, leaving 9 bases between. The CDR3 extends over 14 amino acids. The CDR3 loop is CASSFLYGTGELFF. The CDR3 DNA reads as TGTGCCAGCAGCTTCCTATATGGCACCGGGGAGCTGTTTTTT.

This clone was observed a few times. Other DNA sequences from this sample encode an identical CDR3 as well. The gene calls are TRBV29-1 and TRBJ1-1; D not certain. V lost 4 bases and J 1 base, leaving 4 bases between the germline ends. This CDR3 has 11 residues. CDR1 is SQVTM and CDR2 is ANQGSEA in the germline V gene. The CDR3 DNA follows: TGCAGCGTTGGTTCGAACACTGAAGCTTTCTTT. Amino acids: CSVGSNTEAFF.